This passage covers 29 T cell receptor beta chains from one sample sequenced in a study of T cell repertoires in cytomegalovirus infection. These receptors' targets are unknown. A single record per CDR3 protein comes from TCRdb applying MiXCR to the reads. The sample has 700,000 to 900,000 distinct CDR3 sequences, almost 30% seen once. The sequenced sample was cultured CD8+ T cells from PBMCs, obtained from culture after CMV antigen stimulation. The source of these receptors is a human donor in good health (CMV status not recorded). Some clones in this sample may be carry-over from other donors' samples.

The chain carries TRBV12-3 or TRBV12-4 and TRBJ2-1; tentative D call: TRBD1 (5 bases). The V end was cut by 0 bases, the J end by 9 bases, with 12 bases between. This CDR3 comprises 14 residues. This chain's CDR3 is CASSLAQGAAEQFF. The CDR3 DNA follows: TGTGCCAGCAGTTTAGCTCAAGGGGCTGCTGAGCAGTTCTTC.

This chain uses TRBV2 with TRBJ1-1; D is undetermined. CDR3 length: 16 amino acids. Trimming stripped 5 bases from V and 1 base from J, with 17 bases between. Germline loops: CDR1 SNHLY, CDR2 FYNNEI. The DNA for the CDR3 is TGTGCCAGCAGTTTGACCGCACCCCTAAGGAACACTGAAGCTTTCTTT. Translating gives CASSLTAPLRNTEAFF.

The chain is built from TRBV5-3 and TRBJ2-7; D is ambiguous. TRBV5-3 is an open reading frame, and its role is uncertain. V was trimmed by 8 bases and J by 1 base, leaving 16 bases between them. This CDR3 has 14 residues. The CDR3 reads CASSLRAYSYEQYV. The CDR3 DNA sequence: TGTGCCAGCAGTTTGCGTGCATATTCCTACGAGCAGTACGTC.

This clonotype was detected many times. This sequence joins TRBV7-8 and TRBJ2-4, with D perhaps TRBD1 (7 bases). There are 16 residues in the CDR3. Germline CDR1 is SGHVS and CDR2 is FQNEAQ. Deletions cut 5 bases from V and 3 bases from J, with 17 bases between. The chain's CDR3 is CASSPQGGEDKNIQYF. The CDR3, as DNA: TGTGCCAGCAGCCCCCAGGGGGGAGAGGACAAAAACATTCAGTACTTC. Variable domain in full (rest from reference TRBV7-8 and TRBJ2-4): GAGVSQSPRYKVAKRGQDVALRCDPISGHVSLFWYQQALGQGPEFLTYFQNEAQLDKSGLPSDRFFAERPEGSVSTLKIQRTQQEDSAVYLCASSPQGGEDKNIQYFGAGTRLSVL.

The sample holds many counts of this clonotype. The junction and the germline gene differ at one end; a read error may be behind it. V is TRBV7-7 and J is TRBJ2-1; either TRBD1 or TRBD2 may supply D (5 bases each). CDR3 size: 18 residues. Germline V CDR1 and CDR2: SSHAT, FNYEAQ (reference sequence). CDR3 sequence: CASSLGSTGPSSYNEQFF. CDR3 nucleotides: TGTGCTAGCAGCTTAGGGTCGACGGGGCCCAGCTCCTACAATGAGCAGTTCTTC.

This clonotype was seen just once. The gene calls are TRBV6-6 and TRBJ2-3; 13 bases align to TRBD2. Germline CDR1 is MNHNY and CDR2 is SVGAGI (reference sequence). The CDR3 has 16 residues. V was clipped by 4 bases and J by 4 bases; unmatched bases: 5. Here the CDR3 reads CASSSRLAGGPDTQYF. CDR3 DNA sequence: TGTGCCAGCAGTTCTAGACTAGCGGGGGGCCCAGATACGCAGTATTTT.

The chain has TRBV18 and TRBJ2-3; a weak D match, TRBD2 (5 bases). The germline CDR1 and CDR2 sequences are KGHSH and LQKENI. Trimming pared 2 bases from V and 0 bases from J, leaving 18 bases between. This CDR3 region has 18 residues. CDR3 sequence (DNA): TGTGCCAGCTCACCAAATCTTGAGGGATATTCTAGCACAGATACGCAGTATTTT. Protein product: CASSPNLEGYSSTDTQYF.

This clonotype was observed at least ten times. The J gene is TRBJ2-1, the V gene TRBV7-8; D not resolved. V was pared by 7 bases and J by 3 bases, with 7 bases between. This CDR3 region has 12 residues. The V gene's germline CDR1 is SGHVS and CDR2 FQNEAQ. CDR3 nucleotide sequence: TGTGCCAGCACCTTCAACTACAATGAGCAGTTCTTC. Protein sequence: CASTFNYNEQFF.

The table lists this clonotype with many counts. The rearrangement uses TRBV7-2 and TRBJ1-5, with D maybe TRBD1 (5 bases). CDR1 SGHTA and CDR2 FQGNSA come from the germline V gene. The CDR3 totals 14 residues. V lost 7 bases and J lost 5, with 15 bases in between. The CDR3 DNA reads TGTGCCAGCAAGAAGACAGCCTTCGATCAGCCCCAGCATTTT. It translates to CASKKTAFDQPQHF.

This clonotype was seen only a few times. The V gene is TRBV6-2 or TRBV6-3, the J gene TRBJ1-5, with 7 nucleotides matching TRBD1. Trimming cost V 0 bases and J 0 bases; bases outside gene matches: 5. The V gene's germline CDR1 is MNHEY and CDR2 SVGEGT. This CDR3 is 17 amino acids long. The CDR3 DNA reads as TGTGCCAGCAGTTACTCTGGGACAGTCGATAGCAATCAGCCCCAGCATTTT. Protein: CASSYSGTVDSNQPQHF.

The chain recombines TRBV28 with TRBJ2-3; the match to TRBD2 covers 10 bases. Germline CDR1 and CDR2: MDHEN and SYDVKM. CDR3 size: 16 residues. With V trimmed by 6 bases and J by 4 bases, 10 bases remained unmatched. CDR3 in DNA: TGTGCCAGCAGCTCCCCTGGAGCGGGGGGGGCAGATACGCAGTATTTT. Translation gives CASSSPGAGGADTQYF.

This clonotype was counted only a few times. The J gene is TRBJ2-7, the V gene TRBV7-3, with TRBD1 matching over 7 bases. Germline V gives CDR1 SGHTA, CDR2 FQGTGA. J was trimmed by 0 bases and V by 6 bases; bases with no gene match: 8. The CDR3 contains 15 residues. The CDR3 sequence is CASSSGTASSYEQYV. In DNA, the CDR3 is TGTGCCAGCAGTTCCGGGACAGCCAGCTCCTACGAGCAGTACGTC.

This clonotype was detected a few times. This chain joins TRBV6-6 and TRBJ2-2; the D is unclear. Between the trimmed V and J ends, which lost 0 bases and 3 bases, there was a span of 8 bases. The CDR3 is 15 amino acids. Germline lookup yields CDR1 MNHNY and CDR2 SVGAGI (reference sequence). The CDR3 loop reads CASSYSYQDTGELFF. The CDR3 DNA reads TGTGCCAGCAGTTACTCGTACCAGGACACCGGGGAGCTGTTTTTT.

This clonotype was observed a handful of times. One end of the junction fails to match germline, which may point to a read error. V and J are TRBV7-9 and TRBJ1-5; tentative D call: TRBD1 (5 bases). Germline CDR1 is SEHNR and CDR2 is FQNEAQ (reference sequence). This CDR3 contains 14 residues. The CDR3: CASSSEGQGQPQHF. CDR3 in DNA: TGTGCCAGTAGCTCGGAAGGGCAGGGACAGCCCCAGCATTTT.

This clonotype was detected a few times. V is TRBV5-6 and J is TRBJ2-5; 9 bases line up with TRBD1. CDR1 and CDR2 (germline): SGHDT, YYEEEE. The CDR3 consists of 17 residues. J gave up 5 bases and V 0 bases, and 11 bases lay outside the gene matches. The CDR3 is CASSLARDRERVETQYF. CDR3 sequence (DNA): TGTGCCAGCAGCTTGGCCCGGGACAGGGAAAGGGTGGAGACCCAGTACTTC.

This clonotype was picked up a small number of times. The chain couples TRBV6-1 to TRBJ2-7, with D perhaps TRBD1 (6 bases). The CDR3 is 15 residues long. The V end lost 8 bases, the J end lost 6 bases, and 23 bases lay between the germline ends. Per the germline V gene, CDR1 is MNHNS and CDR2 is SASEGT. The CDR3 DNA sequence: TGTGCCAGCTACGCCCCGGGCCGGTCACAGGGCGAGCAGTACGTC. It is translated as CASYAPGRSQGEQYV.

This clonotype has just one count. V and J are TRBV6-5 and TRBJ1-2; no clear D. Germline values: CDR1 MNHEY, CDR2 SVGAGI. CDR3 length equals 14 residues. V was trimmed by 2 bases and J by 4 bases, leaving 11 bases between them. CDR3 coding DNA: TGTGCCAGCAGTTACGGAGGTGTGTTCTATGGCTACACCTTC. This gives the protein CASSYGGVFYGYTF.

The chain carries TRBV28 and TRBJ1-5; D uncertain. The V end was cut by 2 bases, the J end by 0 bases, with 11 bases between. Germline CDR1 MDHEN, CDR2 SYDVKM. This CDR3 is 16 amino acids long. CDR3 nucleotide sequence: TGTGCCAGCAGTTTAAATGGCCTACATAGCAATCAGCCCCAGCATTTT. Translation: CASSLNGLHSNQPQHF.

The rearrangement uses TRBV4-1 and TRBJ2-1, with 11 bases lining up with TRBD2. This CDR3 is built from 17 residues. After removal of 5 bases from V and 5 bases from J, the junction contained 11 bases not matched to a gene. Germline loops: CDR1 MGHRA, CDR2 YSYEKL. The CDR3 bases are TGCGCCAGCAGCTTCGCCGTACTAGCGGGGGCGAACAATGAGCAGTTCTTC. It specifies CASSFAVLAGANNEQFF.

The rearrangement uses TRBV7-9 and TRBJ1-3; D is possibly TRBD1 (5 bases). Trimming removed 3 bases from V and 0 bases from J, with 18 bases in between. The germline CDR1 and CDR2 sequences are SEHNR and FQNEAQ (reference sequence). This CDR3 region has 18 residues. The CDR3, as DNA: TGTGCCAGCAGCTTTAAAGTTGAAACAGGCGACTCTGGAAACACCATATATTTT. Its translation is CASSFKVETGDSGNTIYF. Based on the CDR3 plus reference TRBV7-9 and TRBJ1-3, the full variable domain is DTGVSQNPRHKITKRGQNVTFRCDPISEHNRLYWYRQTLGQGPEFLTYFQNEAQLEKSRLLSDRFSAERPKGSFSTLEIQRTEQGDSAMYLCASSFKVETGDSGNTIYFGEGSWLTVV.

The V and J genes are TRBV12-3 or TRBV12-4 and TRBJ1-5; 7 nucleotides match TRBD1. The CDR3 covers 14 residues. V shed 6 bases, J shed 3 bases, and the junction held 5 bases outside the gene matches. The CDR3 protein is CASRLTGDNQPQHF. CDR3 bases: TGTGCCAGCAGACTTACAGGGGACAATCAGCCCCAGCATTTT.

This clonotype was detected a few times. This chain links TRBV7-9 with TRBJ1-2; D ambiguous. The V end lost 5 bases, the J end lost 8 bases, and 12 bases lay between the germline ends. The V gene's germline CDR1 is SEHNR and CDR2 FQNEAQ (reference sequence). The CDR3 totals 12 residues. CDR3: CASSPPEGGYTF. The CDR3 nucleotides read TGTGCCAGCAGCCCCCCGGAGGGCGGCTACACCTTC.

The CDR3 is CASGLVGGLHTQYF. The CDR3 DNA follows: TGTGCTAGTGGTTTGGTCGGGGGCCTTCATACGCAGTATTTT. This chain links TRBV12-5 with TRBJ2-3; D is possibly TRBD1 or TRBD2 (6 bases each). Germline V gene data show CDR1 as LGHNT and CDR2 as FRNRAP. The CDR3 runs 14 residues. Trimming took 0 bases from V and 7 from J, leaving 11 bases between them.

This clonotype appeared many times. The rearrangement joins TRBV7-8 to TRBJ1-1, with D unclear. The germline V gene encodes CDR1 SGHVS and CDR2 FQNEAQ. Trimming took 4 bases from V and 4 from J, leaving 13 bases between them. The CDR3 runs to 14 residues. CDR3 region: CASSSGGLITEAFF. The CDR3 DNA reads as TGTGCCAGCAGCTCCGGTGGCCTGATCACTGAAGCTTTCTTT.

J is TRBJ2-1 and V is TRBV7-9, with TRBD2 identical over 7 bases. With V trimmed by 2 bases and J by 5 bases, 6 bases remained unmatched. Per the germline V gene, CDR1 is SEHNR and CDR2 is FQNEAQ (reference sequence). The CDR3 has 15 amino acids. The CDR3 reads CASSLTGGSHNEQFF. In DNA, the CDR3 is TGTGCCAGCAGCTTAACGGGGGGTTCGCACAATGAGCAGTTCTTC.

This clonotype has a handful of counts. The CDR3, as DNA: TGTGCCAGTAGTCCACAGGGGGCGTTCGGTCATGAGCAGTTCTTC. This codes for CASSPQGAFGHEQFF. V gene TRBV19 combines with J gene TRBJ2-1, with 9 nucleotides matching TRBD1. Trimming cost V 5 bases and J 8 bases; bases outside gene matches: 10. The germline CDR1 and CDR2 sequences are LNHDA and SQIVND (reference sequence). This CDR3 is 15 amino acids long.

Comments on this clonotype: Just one base apart from a much larger clone, this may be a read error. The chain combines TRBV4-1 with TRBJ2-2; either TRBD1 or TRBD2 may supply D (6 bases each). The CDR3 is 13 residues long. Germline CDR1 is MGHRA and CDR2 is YSYEKL. CDR3 nucleotides: TGCGCCAGCAGCCCAGTCAGGGGCGGGGATCTGTTTTTT. The encoded protein is CASSPVRGGDLFF.

The genes are TRBV6-6 and TRBJ2-5, with 14 bases identical to TRBD2. In germline, CDR1 is MNHNY, CDR2 SVGAGI (reference sequence). V shed 6 bases and J 0 bases; nucleotides not matched to a gene: 6. The length of the CDR3 is 17 residues. The CDR3 loop reads CASRPRLAGGYQETQYF. The CDR3 DNA follows: TGTGCCAGCAGGCCAAGACTAGCGGGGGGGTACCAAGAGACCCAGTACTTC.

This clonotype was seen repeatedly, ten times or more. This chain joins TRBV7-9 and TRBJ1-1; D gene unclear. This CDR3 comprises 11 residues. Trimming stripped 0 bases from V and 6 bases from J, with 2 bases between. Germline values: CDR1 SEHNR, CDR2 FQNEAQ (reference sequence). The CDR3 reads CASSLAPEAFF. As DNA, the CDR3 is TGTGCCAGCAGCTTAGCCCCTGAAGCTTTCTTT.